These T cell receptor beta chains were read from a single sample in a study of blood T cell repertoires in COVID-19. Clones were read by immunoSEQ multiplex PCR, and TCRdb kept only the in-frame ones, dropping some. The table records roughly 190,000 clones, around 83% of them present only once. Source material: PBMCs or T cells enriched from blood (not recorded which). The receptor source for this set is a woman aged 40-49 years in a cohort exposed to, infected with or recovered from COVID-19 (not recorded which). Each CDR3 is given with its conserved first and last residue. A D gene is named only where the DNA matches it firmly. The size of a clone is reported for some rows only, either as once, few or many, or as a class for expanded clones.

d_call: .
clone_size: .
v_call: TRBV11-2
j_call: TRBJ2-1
cdr3_nt: TGTGCCAGCAGCCCAGTAAAGGGGACACAATTCTACAATGAGCAGTTCTTC
cdr3_aa: CASSPVKGTQFYNEQFF

d_call: TRBD2
clone_size: .
v_call: TRBV11-2
j_call: TRBJ2-1
cdr3_nt: TGTGCCAGCAGCCAGCGACTAGCGGGGGGGTACAATGAGCAGTTCTTC
cdr3_aa: CASSQRLAGGYNEQFF

d_call: TRBD1
clone_size: .
v_call: TRBV10-3
j_call: TRBJ1-1
cdr3_nt: TGTGCCATCACTCAGGGGGACTCGGTTGCTTTCTTT
cdr3_aa: CAITQGDSVAFF

d_call: .
clone_size: .
v_call: TRBV5-5
j_call: TRBJ2-7
cdr3_nt: TGTGCCAGCAGCTACAACAGGGATCGTGAGCAGTACTTC
cdr3_aa: CASSYNRDREQYF

d_call: TRBD1
clone_size: .
v_call: TRBV6-1
j_call: TRBJ1-1
cdr3_nt: TGTGCCAGCAGTGAACGCACAGGGGGCTACACTGAAGCTTTCTTT
cdr3_aa: CASSERTGGYTEAFF

d_call: TRBD2
clone_size: .
v_call: TRBV18
j_call: TRBJ2-7
cdr3_nt: TGTGCCAGCTCACCAACTGGACTAGCGGGATTCGACGAGCAGTACTTC
cdr3_aa: CASSPTGLAGFDEQYF

d_call: TRBD2
clone_size: .
v_call: TRBV5-1
j_call: TRBJ2-5
cdr3_nt: TGCGCCAGCAGCCCTGGACTAGCGGGGGACCTCCAAGAGACCCAGTACTTC
cdr3_aa: CASSPGLAGDLQETQYF

d_call: TRBD1
clone_size: .
v_call: TRBV2
j_call: TRBJ1-2
cdr3_nt: TGTGCCAGCAGTCGGGGACAGGGTTTCGATGGCTACACCTTC
cdr3_aa: CASSRGQGFDGYTF

d_call: TRBD1
clone_size: .
v_call: TRBV5-1
j_call: TRBJ1-1
cdr3_nt: TGCGCCAGCAGCTGGACAGGGGACACTGAAGCTTTCTTT
cdr3_aa: CASSWTGDTEAFF

d_call: .
clone_size: .
v_call: TRBV5-5
j_call: TRBJ1-4
cdr3_nt: TGTGCCAGCAGCTCAGGGGAACTGGATGAAAAACTGTTTTTT
cdr3_aa: CASSSGELDEKLFF

d_call: TRBD1
clone_size: .
v_call: TRBV7-8
j_call: TRBJ2-7
cdr3_nt: TGTGCCAGCAGCTTTGACCCCAGGGGGTCCCTATACGAGCAGTACTTC
cdr3_aa: CASSFDPRGSLYEQYF

d_call: .
clone_size: .
v_call: TRBV28
j_call: TRBJ2-7
cdr3_nt: TGTGCCAGCAGTCCAACCGCGGGGTACGAGCAGTACTTC
cdr3_aa: CASSPTAGYEQYF

d_call: TRBD1
clone_size: .
v_call: TRBV19
j_call: TRBJ2-1
cdr3_nt: TGTGCCAGTAGCCATGACAGGGTGAATGAGCAGTTCTTC
cdr3_aa: CASSHDRVNEQFF

d_call: .
clone_size: .
v_call: TRBV11-2
j_call: TRBJ2-3
cdr3_nt: TGTGCCAGCAGACCAGGGGTTGTTTTCACAGATACGCAGTATTTT
cdr3_aa: CASRPGVVFTDTQYF

d_call: .
clone_size: .
v_call: TRBV7-2
j_call: TRBJ2-2
cdr3_nt: TGTGCCAGCAGCTTATTACCGGGATTGAACACCGGGGAGCTGTTTTTT
cdr3_aa: CASSLLPGLNTGELFF

d_call: TRBD2
clone_size: once
v_call: TRBV7-9
j_call: TRBJ2-1
cdr3_nt: TGTGCCAGCAGCTTGGGGGGAGGGGATGAGCAGTTCTTC
cdr3_aa: CASSLGGGDEQFF

d_call: TRBD2
clone_size: .
v_call: TRBV6-6
j_call: TRBJ2-1
cdr3_nt: TGTGCCAGCAGTTACTCAGGGACTAGTGTCATTCATGAGCAGTTCTTC
cdr3_aa: CASSYSGTSVIHEQFF

d_call: .
clone_size: .
v_call: TRBV5-4
j_call: TRBJ2-7
cdr3_nt: TGTGCCAGCAGTTGGGGAGCCCGCGGGGACGAGCAGTACTTC
cdr3_aa: CASSWGARGDEQYF

d_call: TRBD1
clone_size: once
v_call: TRBV19
j_call: TRBJ1-2
cdr3_nt: TGTGCCAGTACCCTACAGGGGAAATATGGCTACACCTTC
cdr3_aa: CASTLQGKYGYTF

d_call: .
clone_size: .
v_call: TRBV5-1
j_call: TRBJ2-3
cdr3_nt: TGCGCCAGCAGCTTGTTGGAGCGGGTCACAGATACGCAGTATTTT
cdr3_aa: CASSLLERVTDTQYF

d_call: TRBD1
clone_size: .
v_call: TRBV2
j_call: TRBJ1-2
cdr3_nt: TGTGCCAGCAGTGGGACAGGGGGCGCGTTCTATGGCTACACCTTC
cdr3_aa: CASSGTGGAFYGYTF

d_call: TRBD2
clone_size: .
v_call: TRBV10-1
j_call: TRBJ2-3
cdr3_nt: TGCGCCAGCAGTGAGGTCGGGCTAGCGGGGCGGACGCAGTATTTT
cdr3_aa: CASSEVGLAGRTQYF

d_call: TRBD2
clone_size: .
v_call: TRBV6-2/TRBV6-3
j_call: TRBJ2-1
cdr3_nt: TGTGCCAGCAGTACCGGGACGGTACTAGCGGGGGCGGCCAATGAGCAGTTCTTC
cdr3_aa: CASSTGTVLAGAANEQFF

d_call: TRBD2
clone_size: few
v_call: TRBV7-2
j_call: TRBJ2-2
cdr3_nt: TGTGCCAGCAGCTATAACGGGGGGGCGAACACCGGGGAGCTGTTTTTT
cdr3_aa: CASSYNGGANTGELFF

d_call: TRBD1
clone_size: few
v_call: TRBV29-1
j_call: TRBJ2-3
cdr3_nt: TGCAGCGTTGAAGATCTGGTGGGCGGCGGACAGGGGGCCTGGGATACGCAGTATTTT
cdr3_aa: CSVEDLVGGGQGAWDTQYF

d_call: TRBD2
clone_size: .
v_call: TRBV19
j_call: TRBJ2-2
cdr3_nt: TGTGCCAGTAAAAGGGATAGGCTAGCGGGAGATAACACCGGGGAGCTGTTTTTT
cdr3_aa: CASKRDRLAGDNTGELFF

d_call: .
clone_size: .
v_call: TRBV7-9
j_call: TRBJ2-1
cdr3_nt: TGTGCCAGCAGCTTAGCCGTTTCCTCCTACAATGAGCAGTTCTTC
cdr3_aa: CASSLAVSSYNEQFF

d_call: .
clone_size: .
v_call: TRBV28
j_call: TRBJ2-7
cdr3_nt: TGTGCCAGCAGTTTAAGGCGCAGGGAGCAGTACTTC
cdr3_aa: CASSLRRREQYF

d_call: .
clone_size: .
v_call: TRBV6-5
j_call: TRBJ2-3
cdr3_nt: TGTGCCAGCAGTTCTGGACTGACAGATACGCAGTATTTT
cdr3_aa: CASSSGLTDTQYF

d_call: .
clone_size: .
v_call: TRBV10-2
j_call: TRBJ1-1
cdr3_nt: TGCGCCAGCGCGGCCCCGGGTTGGAACACTGAAGCTTTCTTT
cdr3_aa: CASAAPGWNTEAFF

d_call: TRBD1
clone_size: .
v_call: TRBV19
j_call: TRBJ1-6
cdr3_nt: TGTGCCAGTAGTATAGACCCGGGACAGGGTCCCCTTTCACCCCTCCACTTT
cdr3_aa: CASSIDPGQGPLSPLHF

d_call: .
clone_size: .
v_call: TRBV12-3/TRBV12-4
j_call: TRBJ1-1
cdr3_nt: TGTGCCAGCAGACACAGGGAGACTGAAGCTTTCTTT
cdr3_aa: CASRHRETEAFF

d_call: .
clone_size: .
v_call: TRBV10-3
j_call: TRBJ2-3
cdr3_nt: TGTGCCATCAGTGAGAGTGGGGAGGTGAGCACAGATACGCAGTATTTT
cdr3_aa: CAISESGEVSTDTQYF

d_call: .
clone_size: .
v_call: TRBV4-1
j_call: TRBJ2-3
cdr3_nt: TGCGCCAGCAGCCAACAGACAGGAGCTAGCACAGATACGCAGTATTTT
cdr3_aa: CASSQQTGASTDTQYF

d_call: TRBD2
clone_size: .
v_call: TRBV5-6
j_call: TRBJ2-1
cdr3_nt: TGTGCCAGCAGCTCGGGACTAGCGTACAATGAGCAGTTCTTC
cdr3_aa: CASSSGLAYNEQFF

d_call: TRBD1
clone_size: .
v_call: TRBV27
j_call: TRBJ1-4
cdr3_nt: TGTGCCAGCAGTTCCCCGGCAGGGGGTGAAAAACTGTTTTTT
cdr3_aa: CASSSPAGGEKLFF

d_call: TRBD1
clone_size: once
v_call: TRBV27
j_call: TRBJ1-1
cdr3_nt: TGTGCCAGCAGTTCGACAGGGGTTGAAGCTTTCTTT
cdr3_aa: CASSSTGVEAFF

d_call: TRBD2
clone_size: once
v_call: TRBV6-5
j_call: TRBJ2-7
cdr3_nt: TGTGCCAGCAGTTACGAGACTAGCGGGAGTTACGAGCAGTACTTC
cdr3_aa: CASSYETSGSYEQYF

d_call: TRBD1
clone_size: .
v_call: TRBV6-1
j_call: TRBJ1-6
cdr3_nt: TGTGCCAGCAGTGAGGGAAGACAGGGGAATTCACCCCTCCACTTT
cdr3_aa: CASSEGRQGNSPLHF

d_call: .
clone_size: .
v_call: TRBV9
j_call: TRBJ1-2
cdr3_nt: TGTGCCAGCAGCGTAGATAGCTCTCTAAACTATGGCTACACCTTC
cdr3_aa: CASSVDSSLNYGYTF

d_call: TRBD1
clone_size: .
v_call: TRBV19
j_call: TRBJ1-6
cdr3_nt: TGTGCCAGTAGTTACAGGGGGGCTTTTGATTCACCCCTCCACTTT
cdr3_aa: CASSYRGAFDSPLHF

d_call: TRBD2
clone_size: .
v_call: TRBV4-1
j_call: TRBJ2-3
cdr3_nt: TGCGCCAGCAGCCAAGAGCCCCCTAGCGGCCGCACAGATACGCAGTATTTT
cdr3_aa: CASSQEPPSGRTDTQYF

d_call: .
clone_size: .
v_call: TRBV18
j_call: TRBJ2-5
cdr3_nt: TGTGCCAGCTCACCAGACAGAGAAGAGACCCAGTACTTC
cdr3_aa: CASSPDREETQYF

d_call: .
clone_size: .
v_call: TRBV29-1
j_call: TRBJ1-1
cdr3_nt: TGCAGCGTTGTGGGACAAGAAGCTTTCTTT
cdr3_aa: CSVVGQEAFF

d_call: TRBD1
clone_size: .
v_call: TRBV19
j_call: TRBJ1-1
cdr3_nt: TGTGCCAGTAGTATATTGGGACAGGGGGCCTCTGAAGCTTTCTTT
cdr3_aa: CASSILGQGASEAFF

d_call: .
clone_size: once
v_call: TRBV21-1
j_call: TRBJ2-1
cdr3_nt: TGTGCCAGCAGCAAAGGGCACCTCTACAATGAGCAGTTCTTC
cdr3_aa: CASSKGHLYNEQFF

d_call: .
clone_size: .
v_call: TRBV6-2/TRBV6-3
j_call: TRBJ2-7
cdr3_nt: TGTGCCAGCAGTTACGGGCGGGGCCACTACGAGCAGTACTTC
cdr3_aa: CASSYGRGHYEQYF

d_call: TRBD1
clone_size: .
v_call: TRBV7-2
j_call: TRBJ2-7
cdr3_nt: TGTGCCAGCAGCCCCCGGACAGGGGAATATACCGAGCAGTACTTC
cdr3_aa: CASSPRTGEYTEQYF

d_call: .
clone_size: .
v_call: TRBV5-4
j_call: TRBJ2-3
cdr3_nt: TGTGCCAGCAGCTTGTTCTCCTTCACAGATACGCAGTATTTT
cdr3_aa: CASSLFSFTDTQYF

d_call: .
clone_size: .
v_call: TRBV14
j_call: TRBJ1-2
cdr3_nt: TGTGCCAGCAGCCAAGACAGGGGTGTATATGGCTACACCTTC
cdr3_aa: CASSQDRGVYGYTF

d_call: .
clone_size: .
v_call: TRBV9
j_call: TRBJ1-1
cdr3_nt: TGTGCCAGCAGCCCTAATCCCGGGGGGAGGGTTGAAGCTTTCTTT
cdr3_aa: CASSPNPGGRVEAFF

d_call: .
clone_size: .
v_call: TRBV13
j_call: TRBJ1-1
cdr3_nt: TGTGCCAGCAGCTCACAGACGATGAACACTGAAGCTTTCTTT
cdr3_aa: CASSSQTMNTEAFF

d_call: .
clone_size: .
v_call: TRBV10-1
j_call: TRBJ1-1
cdr3_nt: TGCGCCAGCGGGGGGGGGTCTGAAGCTTTCTTT
cdr3_aa: CASGGGSEAFF